The entry below gives a single TCR beta chain sequence along with its context. Its antigen is still unknown. A junction end diverges from the germline sequence, so it may reflect a read error. This specimen comes from a study of tumor and adjacent non-tumor tissue in lung cancer. About the research overall: Stage I to III disease affected roughly 10 men and several women aged 31 to 76.

Findings and caveats of the study: Tumor TCR diversity, when higher, was linked to shorter survival.

CDR1 is MGHRA and CDR2 is YSYEKL in the germline V gene. The CDR3 sequence is 16 residues long. The library came from three nested PCR rounds adapted from ARM-PCR protocols. MiXCR, run by TCRdb on the multiplex PCR reads, gives a single entry per CDR3 protein. The sample lists 81,000 or so distinct CDR3 sequences; 80% to 90% were seen once. The template was RNA from unsorted bulk tissue. The normal lung tissue was taken more than 3 cm from the tumor edge. Newly diagnosed lung cancer patients had thoracic surgery in China, August–late 2014, without prior chemotherapy. The sequence was obtained from a man aged 60 to 69 with non-small cell lung cancer. J is TRBJ1-2 and V is TRBV4-1; TRBD1 agrees at 7 bases. Sequences were obtained from distant non-tumor lung tissue. CDR3 DNA: TGCGCCAGCGGCCCCGGTGTAACAGGGGACTACTATGGTTACACCTTC. Encoded protein: CASGPGVTGDYYGYTF.